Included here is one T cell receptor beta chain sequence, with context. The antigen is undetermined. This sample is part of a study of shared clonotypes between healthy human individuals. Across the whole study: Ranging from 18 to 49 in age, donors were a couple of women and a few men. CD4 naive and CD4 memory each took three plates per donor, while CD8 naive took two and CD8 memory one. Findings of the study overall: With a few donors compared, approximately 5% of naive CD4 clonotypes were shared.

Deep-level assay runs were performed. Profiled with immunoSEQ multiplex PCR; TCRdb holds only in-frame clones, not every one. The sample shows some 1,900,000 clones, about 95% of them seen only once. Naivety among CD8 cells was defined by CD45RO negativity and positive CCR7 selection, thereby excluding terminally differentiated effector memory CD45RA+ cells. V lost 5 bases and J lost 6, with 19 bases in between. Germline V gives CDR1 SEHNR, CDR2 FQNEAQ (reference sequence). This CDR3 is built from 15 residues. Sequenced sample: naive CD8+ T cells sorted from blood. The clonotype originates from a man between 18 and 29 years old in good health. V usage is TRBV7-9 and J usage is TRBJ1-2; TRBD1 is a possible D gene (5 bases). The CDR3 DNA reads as TGTGCCAGCAGCCCCCCCGGGGGAGTCCAGGATGGCTACACCTTC. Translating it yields CASSPPGGVQDGYTF.